This record covers a single T cell receptor (beta chain). What it binds is not known. This specimen belongs to a study of response to subunit inactivated influenza vaccine. Study findings and constraints: New T cells are recruited in small numbers by each seasonal influenza vaccination, according to the authors' suggestion.

TCRdb recomputed calls from the RT-PCR reads with MiXCR, one row per CDR3 protein. Of 500,000 to 600,000 distinct CDR3 sequences listed, around 15% were seen once; the top ten hold approximately 12%. The V end lost 6 bases, the J end lost 9 bases, and 15 bases lay between the germline ends. Germline loops: CDR1 SQVTM, CDR2 ANQGSEA. CDR3 length: 12 residues. Sequencing was performed on PBMCs from blood, taken approximately 13 days after vaccination. This receptor was obtained from a man aged 50 to 60 who received an inactivated influenza vaccine. The genes are TRBV29-1 and TRBJ2-1; D may match TRBD1 or TRBD2 (5 bases each). DNA for the CDR3: TGCAGCGTCCGCCGGGGCGTCGGTGAGCAGTTCTTC. The encoded protein is CSVRRGVGEQFF.